These 32 T cell receptor beta chains were sequenced from one sample in a study of T cell repertoires in cytomegalovirus infection. A single record per CDR3 protein comes from TCRdb applying MiXCR to the reads. The sample contains roughly 640,000 distinct CDR3 sequences, 24% of which appear only once. Sequenced input: CD8+ T cells from PBMCs. These receptors came from a human donor in good health (CMV status not recorded). Some clones in this sample may be carry-over from other donors' samples.

For this clonotype: At one end, the junction sequence differs from germline, possibly due to a read error. V gene TRBV6-2 or TRBV6-3 combines with J gene TRBJ2-2; D is possibly TRBD2 (5 bases). Germline V gene sequence: CDR1 MNHEY, CDR2 SVGEGT. The CDR3 is 15 amino acids. CDR3 nucleotide sequence: TGTGCCAGCAGTTACTCGGGTACTAGTACCGGGGTGCTGTTTTTT. Encoded protein: CASSYSGTSTGVLFF.

This clonotype came up many times. The chain joins TRBV20-1 to TRBJ2-2, with D perhaps matching TRBD1 (6 bases). V lost 4 bases and J lost 3, with 12 bases in between. CDR1 and CDR2 (germline): DFQATT, SNEGSKA (reference sequence). CDR3 length: 14 residues. CDR3 bases: TGCAGTGCTACAGGGGTAATGGACACCGGGGAGCTGTTTTTT. Protein product: CSATGVMDTGELFF.

This clonotype was observed a handful of times. The V gene is TRBV28, the J gene TRBJ2-4; D possibly corresponds to TRBD1 (6 bases). In germline, CDR1 is MDHEN, CDR2 SYDVKM. CDR3 length: 15 amino acids. V was cut by 8 bases and J by 7 bases, with 21 bases left in between. The DNA of the CDR3 is TGTGCCAGCGGATCAACAGGGTGGAGTAAGAACATTCAGTACTTC. It translates to CASGSTGWSKNIQYF.

This clonotype was counted at least ten times. The chain joins TRBV7-2 to TRBJ1-4; weak D call: TRBD1 (5 bases). V lost 6 bases, J lost 6 bases, and 11 bases lay in between. The germline V gene encodes CDR1 SGHTA and CDR2 FQGNSA. The CDR3 has 13 amino acids. The CDR3 sequence: CASRGRVHEKLFF. In DNA, the CDR3 is TGTGCCAGCAGAGGCAGGGTGCATGAAAAACTGTTTTTT.

This clonotype was detected only a few times. CDR3 DNA: TGTGCCAGCACCGCCCAAAATGAGCAGTTCTTC. Protein product: CASTAQNEQFF. The V call is TRBV2, the J call TRBJ2-1; D is ambiguous. Germline lookup yields CDR1 SNHLY and CDR2 FYNNEI. V was shortened by 7 bases and J by 7 bases, with 8 bases between the two germline ends. CDR3 length: 11 amino acids.

This clonotype has a handful of counts. The CDR3 is CASLGWGLEQYF. The CDR3 region has the DNA TGTGCCAGCCTGGGGTGGGGGCTAGAGCAGTACTTC. The chain is built from TRBV27 and TRBJ2-7; D is perhaps TRBD1 (6 bases). Germline-derived CDR1 and CDR2 are MNHEY and SMNVEV (reference sequence). The CDR3 extends over 12 amino acids. The V end was cut by 8 bases, the J end by 7 bases, with 15 bases between.

This clonotype came up once. V is TRBV27 and J is TRBJ1-2; D gene uncertain. Germline loops: CDR1 MNHEY, CDR2 SMNVEV (reference sequence). With 5 bases removed from V and 4 bases from J, the gap between germline ends came to 11 bases. CDR3 size: 13 residues. The CDR3 loop reads CASSMDGRYGYTF. The CDR3 DNA reads TGTGCCAGCAGTATGGACGGACGCTATGGCTACACCTTC.

This chain joins TRBV28 and TRBJ1-5; TRBD1 matches at 10 bases. CDR1 is MDHEN, CDR2 SYDVKM, per germline. The CDR3 runs 13 residues. V lost 6 bases and J lost 6; bases outside the gene matches: 2. CDR3 sequence (DNA): TGTGCCAGCAGCGGGGACAGGGGTCAGCCCCAGCATTTT. Its translation is CASSGDRGQPQHF.

Regarding this clonotype: This may be a read error, as it is one base from a much larger clone. V and J are TRBV7-6 and TRBJ2-2; 7 bases line up with TRBD1. CDR1 SGHVS and CDR2 FNYEAQ come from the germline V gene. The CDR3 totals 14 residues. Here the CDR3 reads CVSSLGQFTGELFF. Written as DNA, the CDR3 is TGTGTCAGCAGCCTGGGACAGTTCACCGGGGAGCTGTTTTTT.

Many counts were recorded for this clonotype. This rearrangement joins TRBV7-8 to TRBJ2-1; 11 nucleotides line up with TRBD2. The V gene end was trimmed by 2 bases and the J gene end by 7 bases; junction bases not matched to a gene: 10. From germline, CDR1 is SGHVS and CDR2 FQNEAQ. There are 17 residues in the CDR3. This CDR3 is CASSLRTGLAALNEQFF. The CDR3 DNA sequence: TGTGCCAGCAGCTTACGAACGGGACTAGCGGCGTTAAATGAGCAGTTCTTC.

This clonotype was seen repeatedly, ten times or more. This chain joins TRBV7-9 and TRBJ2-7; D unclear. This CDR3 is 14 amino acids long. Trimming stripped 1 base from V and 2 bases from J, with 9 bases between. Germline lookup yields CDR1 SEHNR and CDR2 FQNEAQ (reference sequence). In DNA, the CDR3 is TGTGCCAGCAGCTTAGTCGGCAGCACCTACGAGCAGTACTTC. Protein: CASSLVGSTYEQYF.

This clonotype was recorded a few times. The rearrangement joins TRBV6-2 or TRBV6-3 to TRBJ2-7; 8 bases agree with TRBD2. Trimming at V came to 5 bases and at J to 2 bases, leaving 5 bases not matched to a gene. The CDR3 sequence is 14 residues long. Germline V gives CDR1 MNHEY, CDR2 SVGEGT. The CDR3 reads CASSDPGLAYEQYV. The CDR3 coding sequence is TGTGCCAGCAGTGACCCGGGACTAGCCTACGAGCAGTACGTC.

The sample holds many counts of this clonotype. The V call is TRBV7-6, the J call TRBJ2-3; 9 bases map to TRBD1. Looked up from germline, CDR1 is SGHVS and CDR2 is FNYEAQ. V shed 5 bases and J 4 bases; nucleotides not matched to a gene: 10. The CDR3 is made up of 16 amino acids. CDR3 nucleotides: TGTGCCAGCAGCCCCCGACAGGGGGTTTTCCCAGATACGCAGTATTTT. Protein sequence: CASSPRQGVFPDTQYF.

The sample holds many counts of this clonotype. This chain uses TRBV20-1 with TRBJ1-2, with D tentatively TRBD1 (5 bases). Germline CDR1 reads DFQATT; CDR2 reads SNEGSKA (reference sequence). The CDR3 covers 13 residues. V lost 6 bases to trimming and J lost 2 bases, with 13 bases between them. CDR3: CSADGGVNYGYTF. Here the CDR3 DNA reads TGCAGTGCCGACGGGGGAGTGAACTATGGCTACACCTTC.

The rearrangement links TRBV20-1 to TRBJ1-1; no clear D gene. Trimming removed 0 bases from V and 1 base from J, with 6 bases in between. The germline V gene encodes CDR1 DFQATT and CDR2 SNEGSKA (reference sequence). The CDR3 length is 13 residues. The CDR3 sequence is CSARDEGNTEAFF. As DNA, the CDR3 is TGCAGTGCTAGAGATGAGGGGAACACTGAAGCTTTCTTT.

The chain combines TRBV4-3 with TRBJ1-2, with D maybe TRBD1 (5 bases). The CDR3 covers 14 residues. Deletions cut 3 bases from V and 14 bases from J, with 22 bases between. Germline V gene sequence: CDR1 LGHNA, CDR2 YSLEER. The CDR3 DNA reads as TGCGCCAGCAGCCAGTCTTCGGGACGGAATATGTGGACCTTC. Amino acid sequence: CASSQSSGRNMWTF.

About this clonotype: One junction end disagrees with the germline gene, perhaps due to a read error. The rearrangement links TRBV7-6 to TRBJ2-3; 9 bases map to TRBD2. CDR1 SGHVS and CDR2 FNYEAQ come from the germline V gene. The CDR3 contains 12 residues. The CDR3 bases are TGTGCCAGCAGTCCCGGGACTAGCCTCGCCAATTTT. This encodes CASSPGTSLANF.

This clonotype was observed a handful of times. The chain has TRBV28 and TRBJ2-3, with D maybe TRBD2 (5 bases). Between the trimmed V and J ends, which lost 7 bases and 2 bases, there was a span of 13 bases. The CDR3 covers 14 residues. Germline V gene data show CDR1 as MDHEN and CDR2 as SYDVKM. The chain's CDR3 is CASTFGLATDTQYF. The CDR3 DNA is TGTGCCAGCACCTTTGGGCTAGCCACAGATACGCAGTATTTT. Combining the CDR3 with reference TRBV28 and TRBJ2-3 gives the whole variable domain DVKVTQSSRYLVKRTGEKVFLECVQDMDHENMFWYRQDPGLGLRLIYFSYDVKMKEKGDIPEGYSVSREKKERFSLILESASTNQTSMYLCASTFGLATDTQYFGPGTRLTVL.

To note about this clonotype: This sequence may be a read error, since a much larger clone differs from it by one base. The chain joins TRBV7-9 to TRBJ2-2; TRBD1 is a possible D gene (5 bases). The length of the CDR3 is 15 residues. Trimming took off 5 bases at V and 7 bases at J, with 17 bases between the two ends. Germline CDR1 is SEHNR and CDR2 is FQNEAQ (reference sequence). The CDR3: CASSVLGRAIGELFF. CDR3 sequence (DNA): TGTGCCAGCAGCGTATTAGGCAGGGCCATCGGGGAGCTGTTTTTT.

The V and J genes are TRBV29-1 and TRBJ2-1; the match to TRBD2 covers 13 bases. V lost 8 bases to trimming and J lost 1 base; unmatched junction nucleotides: 5. This CDR3 contains 15 residues. CDR1 is SQVTM and CDR2 is ANQGSEA in the germline V gene. The CDR3, as DNA: TGCAGCTTACGACTAGCGGGGGGATCCTACAATGAGCAGTTCTTC. This gives the protein CSLRLAGGSYNEQFF.

This clonotype occurred many times. The chain carries TRBV28 and TRBJ2-5; possibly TRBD2 for D (5 bases). Trimming stripped 4 bases from V and 5 bases from J, with 11 bases between. Germline V gives CDR1 MDHEN, CDR2 SYDVKM. CDR3 length: 13 residues. This chain's CDR3 is CASSSRLWETQYF. CDR3 in DNA: TGTGCCAGCAGTTCTCGACTATGGGAGACCCAGTACTTC.

This clonotype was detected ten times or more. The chain carries TRBV7-9 and TRBJ2-3; D perhaps matches TRBD1 (6 bases). V dropped 0 bases and J dropped 1 base, with 8 bases sitting between them. This CDR3 has 15 amino acids. CDR1 and CDR2 (germline): SEHNR, FQNEAQ (reference sequence). In DNA, the CDR3 is TGTGCCAGCAGCTTAGCGGGGGCCCGCACAGATACGCAGTATTTT. It codes for CASSLAGARTDTQYF. Full variable domain (remainder filled in from reference TRBV7-9 and TRBJ2-3): DTGVSQNPRHKITKRGQNVTFRCDPISEHNRLYWYRQTLGQGPEFLTYFQNEAQLEKSRLLSDRFSAERPKGSFSTLEIQRTEQGDSAMYLCASSLAGARTDTQYFGPGTRLTVL.

J is TRBJ2-1 and V is TRBV20-1, with D uncertain. The CDR3 sequence is 11 residues long. CDR1 is DFQATT and CDR2 is SNEGSKA in the germline V gene (reference sequence). V was clipped by 3 bases and J by 9 bases, with 9 bases between them. CDR3 DNA sequence: TGCAGTGCTAGCCTCCGAAGTGAGCAGTTCTTC. The encoded protein is CSASLRSEQFF.

This clonotype was found a few times. J is TRBJ1-1 and V is TRBV9; perhaps TRBD1 as D (5 bases). V lost 3 bases and J 1 base, leaving 16 bases between the germline ends. Germline-derived CDR1 and CDR2 are SGDLS and YYNGEE. The CDR3 loop spans 16 amino acids. CDR3 protein: CASSDGTDMGNTEAFF. The CDR3 DNA sequence: TGTGCCAGCAGCGACGGGACTGATATGGGGAACACTGAAGCTTTCTTT.

This clonotype has just a few counts. This chain uses TRBV7-4 with TRBJ1-1, with D unresolved. V lost 3 bases, J lost 8 bases, and 13 bases lay in between. The CDR3 contains 13 residues. Looked up from germline, CDR1 is SGHVT and CDR2 is SQSDAQ. This CDR3 reads CASSFLTRPEAFF. CDR3 nucleotides: TGTGCCAGCAGCTTCCTTACAAGGCCAGAAGCTTTCTTT.

The sample holds a few counts of this clonotype. The chain links TRBV29-1 to TRBJ1-2; no definite D call. V was clipped by 5 bases and J by 2 bases, with 6 bases between them. The CDR3 consists of 11 residues. Germline V gene data show CDR1 as SQVTM and CDR2 as ANQGSEA. Here the CDR3 reads CSVSGNYGYTF. The CDR3 DNA sequence: TGCAGCGTTTCGGGGAACTATGGCTACACCTTC.

V and J are TRBV27 and TRBJ2-4, with D possibly TRBD2 on 6 matching bases. Per the germline V gene, CDR1 is MNHEY and CDR2 is SMNVEV (reference sequence). This CDR3 contains 16 residues. Trimming shortened V by 4 bases and J by 0 bases, and 13 bases separated the two germline ends. CDR3 sequence reads: CASSYGTELAKNIQYF. The CDR3 DNA reads as TGTGCCAGCAGTTACGGGACTGAGCTAGCCAAAAACATTCAGTACTTC.

This clonotype came up a few times. The V call is TRBV29-1, the J call TRBJ2-5; 8 bases align to TRBD2. Trimming cost V 3 bases and J 2 bases; bases outside gene matches: 8. Germline loops: CDR1 SQVTM, CDR2 ANQGSEA. This CDR3 is built from 15 residues. The CDR3 DNA is TGCAGCGTTGACCATAGCGGGGTAATACAAGAGACCCAGTACTTC. Its translation: CSVDHSGVIQETQYF.

V usage is TRBV6-1 and J usage is TRBJ1-1; the D is unclear. The V and J ends lost 5 bases and 0 bases respectively, with 10 bases between them. CDR1 is MNHNS, CDR2 SASEGT, per germline. The CDR3 contains 14 residues. Here the CDR3 DNA reads TGTGCCAGCAGTTTCAGTGGGGTGAACACTGAAGCTTTCTTT. Residues: CASSFSGVNTEAFF.

This clonotype was counted at least ten times. The chain recombines TRBV7-6 with TRBJ2-1, with 9 bases fitting TRBD2. The germline CDR1 and CDR2 sequences are SGHVS and FNYEAQ. The ends lost 5 bases at V and 6 bases at J; junction bases unmatched: 8. The CDR3 is 15 amino acids. The CDR3: CASSVRRGGANEQFF. As DNA, the CDR3 is TGTGCCAGCAGCGTACGCCGCGGGGGGGCCAATGAGCAGTTCTTC.

This clonotype has just one count. The rearrangement links TRBV20-1 to TRBJ1-2; 10 bases line up with TRBD1. Looked up from germline, CDR1 is DFQATT and CDR2 is SNEGSKA (reference sequence). The V segment lost 0 bases and the J segment 3 bases; nucleotides outside the gene matches: 10. CDR3 length equals 17 residues. The CDR3 region has the DNA TGCAGTGCTAGAGATCTGGTGACAGGGGGCGCGGACTATGGCTACACCTTC. Translated: CSARDLVTGGADYGYTF.

The chain combines TRBV19 with TRBJ1-1; 8 nucleotides align to TRBD1. Germline lookup yields CDR1 LNHDA and CDR2 SQIVND (reference sequence). V trimming: 3 bases; J trimming: 0 bases; junction bases outside the gene matches: 15. CDR3 length equals 19 residues. The CDR3 coding sequence is TGTGCCAGTAGTATGGGACAGGATTTCATGGCAATCATGAACACTGAAGCTTTCTTT. This sequence encodes CASSMGQDFMAIMNTEAFF.